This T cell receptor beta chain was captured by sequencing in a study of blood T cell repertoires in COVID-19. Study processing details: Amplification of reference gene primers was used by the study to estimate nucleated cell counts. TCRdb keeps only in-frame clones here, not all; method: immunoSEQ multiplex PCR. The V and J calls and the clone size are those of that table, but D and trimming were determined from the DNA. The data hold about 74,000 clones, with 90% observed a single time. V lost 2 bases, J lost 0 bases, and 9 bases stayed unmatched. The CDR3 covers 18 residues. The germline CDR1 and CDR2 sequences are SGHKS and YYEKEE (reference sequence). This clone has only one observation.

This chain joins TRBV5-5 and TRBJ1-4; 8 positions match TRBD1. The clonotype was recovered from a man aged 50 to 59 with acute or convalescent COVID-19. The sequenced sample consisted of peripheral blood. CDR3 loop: CASSFGVTGGTTNEKLFF. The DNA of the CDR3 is TGTGCCAGCAGCTTCGGAGTAACAGGGGGTACAACTAATGAAAAACTGTTTTTT.